Shown below are 7 T cell receptor beta chains from a single sample sequenced in a study of shared clonotypes between healthy human individuals (dated by TCRdb to 2018 to 2020). Libraries were constructed by the immunoSEQ multiplex PCR assay. TCRdb retrieved this table from immuneACCESS and kept in-frame rearrangements only. Not all clones are present; in checked studies, unresolved V genes account for under half, and no reason is known for the remainder. The sample data list about 2.5 million clones, and approximately 90% of these were observed just once. Together, the top ten hold more than 0.35% of the sample. Specimen: naive CD4+ T cells from PBMCs. The sample's cell subset or site, from its label and the paper: CD45RA+ positively selected. The receptors derive from a man between 18 and 35 years old in good health. Some clones in this sample may be carry-over from other donors' samples.

This chain links TRBV7-2 with TRBJ2-3; D uncertain. Germline V gene data show CDR1 as SGHTA and CDR2 as FQGNSA. V lost 4 bases to trimming and J lost 0 bases, with 11 bases between them. The CDR3 covers 15 residues. The CDR3 bases are TGTGCCAGCAGCTCTCAGGCGACTAGCACAGATACGCAGTATTTT. It translates to CASSSQATSTDTQYF. The variable domain in full, completed from reference TRBV7-2 and TRBJ2-3, reads GAGVSQSPSNKVTEKGKDVELRCDPISGHTALYWYRQSLGQGLEFLIYFQGNSAPDKSGLPSDRFSAERTGGSVSTLTIQRTQQEDSAVYLCASSSQATSTDTQYFGPGTRLTVL.

V is TRBV6-5 and J is TRBJ2-2; D might be TRBD1 or TRBD2, each matching 5 bases. Between the trimmed V and J ends, which lost 10 bases and 4 bases, there was a span of 13 bases. This CDR3 has 13 amino acids. The germline V gene has CDR1 MNHEY and CDR2 SVGAGI. CDR3 nucleotides: TGTGCCACCCAAAAGGGACCCACCGGGGAGCTGTTTTTT. Amino acids: CATQKGPTGELFF.

J is TRBJ1-2 and V is TRBV27; D unresolved. The ends were cut back, 5 bases at V and 0 bases at J, with 13 bases in the middle. This CDR3 is built from 15 residues. CDR1 is MNHEY, CDR2 SMNVEV, per germline (reference sequence). The DNA of the CDR3 is TGTGCCAGCAGTCCCTTGTTGGGTACTAACTATGGCTACACCTTC. Encoded protein: CASSPLLGTNYGYTF.

This clone has just one count. The chain employs TRBV5-1 and TRBJ1-1; D gene uncertain. Trimming took off 6 bases at V and 2 bases at J, with 17 bases between the two ends. The CDR3 is made up of 15 amino acids. Germline V gene data show CDR1 as SGHRS and CDR2 as YFSETQ. The CDR3 nucleotides are TGCGCCAGCACCGGAGACCAGAGCTATAACACTGAAGCTTTCTTT. Translation gives CASTGDQSYNTEAFF.

The chain joins TRBV19 to TRBJ1-4; 11 nucleotides match TRBD1. The CDR3 runs to 15 residues. The ends lost 6 bases at V and 7 bases at J; junction bases unmatched: 7. The germline V gene has CDR1 LNHDA and CDR2 SQIVND (reference sequence). CDR3: CASRKDRGQGEKLFF. The CDR3 DNA follows: TGTGCCAGTAGGAAGGACAGGGGGCAGGGTGAAAAACTGTTTTTT.

V is TRBV11-3 and J is TRBJ2-2, with TRBD2 identical over 13 bases. V lost 4 bases and J lost 5; bases outside the gene matches: 4. CDR3 size: 16 residues. Germline V lookup: CDR1 SGHNT, CDR2 YENEEA. The CDR3 loop reads CASSYRLAGGTGELFF. For the CDR3, the DNA is TGTGCCAGCAGCTACAGACTAGCGGGAGGAACCGGGGAGCTGTTTTTT.

The rearrangement joins TRBV12-5 to TRBJ2-5; 7 bases align to TRBD2. Trimming at V came to 3 bases and at J to 4 bases, leaving 2 bases not matched to a gene. Germline CDR1 LGHNT, CDR2 FRNRAP. The CDR3 spans 13 residues. The CDR3, as DNA: TGTGCTAGTGGTTTAAGCGGGACAGAGACCCAGTACTTC. Protein: CASGLSGTETQYF.